The 32 T cell receptor beta chains presented below share a single source sample, sequenced in a study of Graves' ophthalmopathy and Graves' hyperthyroidism. Amplification targeted the TCR beta CDR3 regions, with RNA transcripts as the source material. The first-round RT-PCR employed HTBI primers together with the Qiagen OneStep RT-PCR kit. A multiplex PCR was then performed as the second round. Each CDR3 protein gets one entry after TCRdb re-called the multiplex PCR reads with MiXCR. This sample has some 350,000 distinct CDR3 sequences, with about 18% found just once. The sequenced sample was peripheral blood. The receptors stem from an adult woman with stable Graves' hyperthyroidism.

This clonotype showed up many times. The V and J genes are TRBV6-2 or TRBV6-3 and TRBJ2-7; TRBD2 matches 10 bases. The CDR3 consists of 17 residues. The V segment lost 3 bases and the J segment 2 bases; nucleotides outside the gene matches: 10. Germline V gene sequence: CDR1 MNHEY, CDR2 SVGEGT. Here the CDR3 DNA reads TGTGCCAGCAGTTATTTACTAGCGGGACGAACTACCTACGAGCAGTACTTC. Amino acids: CASSYLLAGRTTYEQYF.

This clonotype showed up many times. J is TRBJ1-3 and V is TRBV7-2, with 8 bases that match TRBD1. Germline V gives CDR1 SGHTA, CDR2 FQGNSA. Trimming cost V 7 bases and J 1 base; bases outside gene matches: 3. The CDR3 spans 14 residues. The CDR3 is CASTGQGSGNTIYF. For the CDR3, the DNA is TGTGCCAGCACCGGACAGGGTTCTGGAAACACCATATATTTT.

This clonotype was detected many times. This sequence joins TRBV29-1 and TRBJ2-7, with D perhaps being TRBD1 or TRBD2 (5 bases each). This CDR3 comprises 14 residues. Trimming shortened V by 3 bases and J by 2 bases, and 14 bases separated the two germline ends. Germline V gene lookup returns CDR1 SQVTM and CDR2 ANQGSEA. The CDR3 is CSVEDGRGTYEQYF. DNA of the CDR3: TGCAGCGTTGAGGACGGACGGGGCACCTACGAGCAGTACTTC.

In this sample, this clonotype turned up a few times. A read error is possible here, since a much larger clone lies one base away. This rearrangement joins TRBV6-2 or TRBV6-3 to TRBJ1-1; D gene unclear. Deletions cut 2 bases from V and 3 bases from J, with 13 bases between. The CDR3 consists of 15 residues. The germline V gene has CDR1 MNHEY and CDR2 SVGEGT. For the CDR3, the DNA is TGTGCCAGCAGTTACCGCGAGGGCATGGACACTGAAGCTTTCTTT. It specifies CASSYREGMDTEAFF.

This clonotype has a count of ten or more. This chain links TRBV6-5 with TRBJ2-5; a possible D gene is TRBD1 (6 bases). The CDR3 consists of 13 residues. Trimming shortened V by 6 bases and J by 1 base, and 9 bases separated the two germline ends. The germline V gene encodes CDR1 MNHEY and CDR2 SVGAGI. CDR3 region: CASRKDSQETQYF. CDR3 nucleotides: TGTGCCAGCAGAAAGGACAGCCAAGAGACCCAGTACTTC.

CDR3 coding DNA: TGTGCCAGCAGTTACTCAAGGGCGCGAATCGGAAACACCATATATTTT. Translated, it gives CASSYSRARIGNTIYF. The V call is TRBV6-5, the J call TRBJ1-3; D gene ambiguous. The V gene lost 0 bases and the J gene lost 4 bases, with 13 bases spanning the gap. This CDR3 has 16 amino acids. From germline, CDR1 is MNHEY and CDR2 SVGAGI.

The chain carries TRBV19 and TRBJ1-5, with D perhaps matching TRBD1 (5 bases). Germline V lookup: CDR1 LNHDA, CDR2 SQIVND (reference sequence). V gave up 3 bases and J gave up 7 bases, with 10 bases separating them. This CDR3 spans 13 amino acids. This CDR3 is CASSIQGRQPQHF. Written as DNA, the CDR3 is TGTGCCAGTAGTATTCAGGGACGGCAGCCCCAGCATTTT.

This clonotype was picked up many times. The rearrangement joins TRBV20-1 to TRBJ1-1, with D hard to call. The CDR3 extends over 13 amino acids. V was clipped by 5 bases and J by 5 bases, with 15 bases between them. The germline gives CDR1 DFQATT, CDR2 SNEGSKA (reference sequence). The CDR3 DNA follows: TGCAGTGCTGGGGAGCAGGAATGGACTGAAGCTTTCTTT. It is translated as CSAGEQEWTEAFF.

As concerns this clonotype: Mismatch with germline at one junction end may stem from a read error. The chain is built from TRBV5-1 and TRBJ2-4, with TRBD2 matching over 16 bases. The germline V gene encodes CDR1 SGHRS and CDR2 YFSETQ. The CDR3 contains 17 residues. DNA for the CDR3: TGCGCCAGCAGCCCGGACGGGACTAGCGGGAGGGCGGACATTAAGTACTTC. Protein: CASSPDGTSGRADIKYF.

This clonotype was seen many times. The V gene is TRBV19, the J gene TRBJ1-2; D gene unclear. Looked up from germline, CDR1 is LNHDA and CDR2 is SQIVND (reference sequence). V was pared by 9 bases and J by 5 bases, with 10 bases between. This CDR3 is 11 amino acids long. The CDR3 region is CASSRGYGYTF. The CDR3 nucleotides are TGTGCCAGCAGTCGGGGTTATGGCTACACCTTC.

This clonotype was picked up many times. V and J are TRBV29-1 and TRBJ2-7; D unresolved. The CDR3 contains 14 residues. Germline values: CDR1 SQVTM, CDR2 ANQGSEA. V lost 2 bases and J 2 bases, leaving 13 bases between the germline ends. The CDR3 reads CSVEISGRTYEQYF. In DNA, the CDR3 is TGCAGCGTTGAAATCTCAGGCCGAACCTACGAGCAGTACTTC.

This clonotype was detected only a few times. The chain is built from TRBV24-1 and TRBJ1-1; D ambiguous. The CDR3 totals 15 residues. Germline lookup yields CDR1 KGHDR and CDR2 SFDVKD. With 3 bases removed from V and 4 bases from J, the gap between germline ends came to 14 bases. The CDR3 bases are TGTGCCACCAGTGATCGGACTAATTGGGGCACTGAAGCTTTCTTT. Protein product: CATSDRTNWGTEAFF.

This clonotype was counted at least ten times. The chain's CDR3 is CASRTSGRTDEQYF. The CDR3 DNA follows: TGTGCCAGCAGGACAAGCGGGAGGACCGACGAGCAGTACTTC. The chain combines TRBV27 with TRBJ2-7; 9 bases line up with TRBD2. V lost 6 bases, J lost 5 bases, and 8 bases stayed unmatched. The CDR3 runs 14 residues. Germline lookup yields CDR1 MNHEY and CDR2 SMNVEV (reference sequence).

At least ten counts were recorded for this clonotype. J is TRBJ2-7 and V is TRBV20-1; D gene ambiguous. Germline V gene lookup returns CDR1 DFQATT and CDR2 SNEGSKA (reference sequence). The germline V and J ends were trimmed by 6 bases and 5 bases, with 11 bases remaining between them. The CDR3 loop spans 11 amino acids. The CDR3, as DNA: TGCAGTGCCCCCGAATCAGACGAGCAGTACTTC. It is translated as CSAPESDEQYF.

The chain recombines TRBV5-1 with TRBJ2-7, with D uncertain. V lost 0 bases and J lost 3, with 10 bases in between. Germline V CDR1 and CDR2: SGHRS, YFSETQ. There are 14 residues in the CDR3. This CDR3 is CASSLVRSVYEQYF. CDR3 DNA: TGCGCCAGCAGCTTGGTGAGGTCTGTCTACGAGCAGTACTTC.

This clonotype was counted many times. The chain links TRBV6-5 to TRBJ2-5; D possibly corresponds to TRBD2 (5 bases). V was shortened by 2 bases and J by 1 base, with 11 bases between the two germline ends. The CDR3 covers 15 residues. Germline values: CDR1 MNHEY, CDR2 SVGAGI. This CDR3 reads CASSYRGYPQETQYF. In nucleotides, the CDR3 is TGTGCCAGCAGTTACCGGGGATATCCCCAAGAGACCCAGTACTTC.

At least ten counts were recorded for this clonotype. V is TRBV20-1 and J is TRBJ1-1, with D tentatively TRBD1 (6 bases). V gave up 3 bases and J gave up 6 bases, with 11 bases separating them. The CDR3 runs to 12 residues. Germline CDR1 is DFQATT and CDR2 is SNEGSKA (reference sequence). Written as DNA, the CDR3 is TGCAGTGCTAGCCGACAGGTTGCTGAAGCTTTCTTT. Amino acids: CSASRQVAEAFF.

This clonotype was detected many times. V usage is TRBV12-3 or TRBV12-4 and J usage is TRBJ2-7; D is undetermined. V was shortened by 1 base and J by 6 bases, with 7 bases between the two germline ends. CDR3 length equals 12 residues. The DNA of the CDR3 is TGTGCCAGCAGTTTAGTTGGGCGCGAGCAGTACTTC. Its protein product is CASSLVGREQYF.

Ten or more counts support this clonotype. The chain recombines TRBV12-3 or TRBV12-4 with TRBJ2-4, with TRBD1 identical over 7 bases. J was trimmed by 1 base and V by 3 bases; bases with no gene match: 21. The CDR3 has 21 amino acids. The CDR3 DNA sequence: TGTGCCAGCAGTTTTTCTCACGGTGACAGGGAGTATGATGAGGCCAAAAACATTCAGTACTTC. This gives the protein CASSFSHGDREYDEAKNIQYF.

The J gene is TRBJ2-7, the V gene TRBV5-1; 9 positions agree with TRBD1. From germline, CDR1 is SGHRS and CDR2 YFSETQ. This CDR3 comprises 15 residues. V lost 3 bases and J lost 6; bases outside the gene matches: 10. The CDR3 loop is CASSSTRDRVAEQYF. The CDR3 DNA reads TGCGCCAGCAGCTCGACCCGGGACAGGGTTGCCGAGCAGTACTTC. Supplemented by reference TRBV5-1 and TRBJ2-7, the full variable domain reads KAGVTQTPRYLIKTRGQQVTLSCSPISGHRSVSWYQQTPGQGLQFLFEYFSETQRNKGNFPGRFSGRQFSNSRSEMNVSTLELGDSALYLCASSSTRDRVAEQYFGPGTRLTVT.

This clonotype was counted a few times. This may be a read error: a much more frequent sequence differs by one nucleotide. The rearrangement joins TRBV7-2 to TRBJ2-2, with a tentative D call TRBD2 (5 bases). Germline CDR1 SGHTA, CDR2 FQGNSA. This CDR3 is built from 13 residues. Written as DNA, the CDR3 is TGTGCCAGCAGCTTACTGAGCACCGGGGAGCTGTGTTTT. Its protein is CASSLLSTGELCF.

At least ten counts were recorded for this clonotype. This chain joins TRBV2 and TRBJ2-7, with D possibly matching TRBD2 (6 bases). Between the trimmed V and J ends, which lost 4 bases and 3 bases, there was a span of 13 bases. CDR3 length: 14 amino acids. Germline-derived CDR1 and CDR2 are SNHLY and FYNNEI. CDR3 sequence reads: CASSGDREVYEQYF. The CDR3 bases are TGTGCCAGCAGTGGGGATAGGGAGGTCTACGAGCAGTACTTC.

The chain couples TRBV5-6 to TRBJ2-7; 7 nucleotides align to TRBD2. V was pared by 6 bases and J by 3 bases, with 6 bases of the junction left unmatched. Germline V gene sequence: CDR1 SGHDT, CDR2 YYEEEE. The CDR3 sequence is 13 residues long. CDR3 DNA: TGTGCCAGCAACCGAGCGGGAATCTACGAGCAGTACTTC. Translating it yields CASNRAGIYEQYF.

This clonotype was counted ten times or more. The V gene is TRBV12-3 or TRBV12-4, the J gene TRBJ1-2; the D gene is possibly TRBD1 (5 bases). Trimming took off 6 bases at V and 6 bases at J, with 11 bases between the two ends. This CDR3 has 12 amino acids. The chain's CDR3 is CASRALGDGYTF. CDR3 sequence (DNA): TGTGCCAGCAGGGCCTTGGGGGATGGCTACACCTTC.

At least ten counts were recorded for this clonotype. The CDR3 DNA is TGTGCCACCAGTGATTTGGGAGTGGAGACCCAGTACTTC. Amino acids: CATSDLGVETQYF. The chain joins TRBV24-1 to TRBJ2-5; D is uncertain. Germline lookup yields CDR1 KGHDR and CDR2 SFDVKD. This CDR3 contains 13 residues. Deletions cut 0 bases from V and 5 bases from J, with 6 bases between.

This clonotype was counted many times. This rearrangement joins TRBV7-8 to TRBJ1-5; tentatively, D is TRBD1 (5 bases). CDR1 is SGHVS, CDR2 FQNEAQ, per germline. This CDR3 contains 13 residues. The ends were cut back, 0 bases at V and 12 bases at J, with 12 bases in the middle. The CDR3 loop reads CASSLASTGGQHF. As DNA, the CDR3 is TGTGCCAGCAGCTTAGCCAGTACTGGGGGCCAGCATTTT.

At least ten counts were recorded for this clonotype. The rearrangement links TRBV6-1 to TRBJ2-7; D is possibly TRBD1 or TRBD2 (7 bases each). The CDR3 is made up of 13 amino acids. V lost 3 bases and J lost 8, with 14 bases in between. The V gene's germline CDR1 is MNHNS and CDR2 SASEGT. The CDR3 sequence is CASSEEQGGKQYF. As DNA, the CDR3 is TGTGCCAGCAGTGAGGAGCAGGGGGGGAAGCAGTACTTC.

To note about this clonotype: A much larger clone differs from this one at a single base, so this may be a read error. This chain connects TRBV5-4 to TRBJ2-4; D perhaps matches TRBD2 (6 bases). The CDR3 loop spans 15 amino acids. From germline, CDR1 is SGHNT and CDR2 YYREEE (reference sequence). The CDR3 bases are TGTGCCAGCAGCTCCAAAACGGAGGGCCGAGACATTAAGTACTTC. It yields the protein CASSSKTEGRDIKYF.

The table lists this clonotype with many counts. V and J are TRBV6-5 and TRBJ2-6; perhaps TRBD2 as D (6 bases). Germline values: CDR1 MNHEY, CDR2 SVGAGI. The CDR3 runs to 15 residues. V was shortened by 4 bases and J by 2 bases, with 9 bases between the two germline ends. CDR3 DNA: TGTGCCAGCAGTTCCCCGGGGGCTGGGGCCAACGTCCTGACTTTC. Translating gives CASSSPGAGANVLTF.

This clonotype has ten or more counts. This chain connects TRBV20-1 to TRBJ2-7; a weak D match, TRBD2 (5 bases). Trimming pared 3 bases from V and 0 bases from J, leaving 15 bases between. CDR1 is DFQATT and CDR2 is SNEGSKA in the germline V gene (reference sequence). This CDR3 comprises 15 residues. The CDR3 DNA is TGCAGTGCTAGGGGTCAGCGGTTGAGCTCCTACGAGCAGTACTTC. Amino acid sequence: CSARGQRLSSYEQYF.

This clonotype was picked up a small number of times. The chain recombines TRBV27 with TRBJ2-7; 9 bases are a match to TRBD1. Germline V gene sequence: CDR1 MNHEY, CDR2 SMNVEV (reference sequence). CDR3 length: 16 amino acids. V was pared by 8 bases and J by 2 bases, with 13 bases of the junction left unmatched. The DNA of the CDR3 is TGTGCCAGCCGGCCCGTGACAGGGGGACTACCCTACGAGCAGTACTTC. This translates into CASRPVTGGLPYEQYF.

V gene TRBV18 combines with J gene TRBJ1-1; D call uncertain. Germline CDR1 reads KGHSH; CDR2 reads LQKENI. With 0 bases removed from V and 1 base from J, the gap between germline ends came to 15 bases. The CDR3 loop spans 17 amino acids. This chain's CDR3 is CASSPPLRVRENTEAFF. The CDR3 DNA is TGTGCCAGCTCACCACCGCTGAGGGTAAGGGAGAACACTGAAGCTTTCTTT.